The clone carrying this TCR beta chain was observed a handful of times. The sample originates from a study of beta chain features in type 1 diabetes. The whole isolated RNA underwent reverse transcription, so sequencing captured expressed TCRB transcripts. Approximately 3.4 million reads, on average, came from each naive, central memory and regulatory T cell sample. Generated by immunoSEQ multiplex PCR, the TCRdb table keeps only in-frame clones and is missing some. Among 150,000 or so clones listed, 7% to 10% were seen once. V shed 0 bases, J shed 5 bases, and the junction held 1 base outside the gene matches. Per the germline V gene, CDR1 is MNHNY and CDR2 is SVGAGI (reference sequence). This CDR3 comprises 14 residues.

The sequenced material came from central memory CD4+ T cells from blood. The chain links TRBV6-6 to TRBJ2-1; 7 bases match TRBD1. The receptor comes from a woman aged 18-29 years in good health. The CDR3 here is CASSYSGTDNEQFF. The DNA for the CDR3 is TGTGCCAGCAGTTACTCGGGGACAGACAATGAGCAGTTCTTC.